What follows describes a single T cell receptor beta chain. The data are from a study of shared clonotypes between healthy human individuals. TCRdb keeps only in-frame clones here, not all; method: immunoSEQ multiplex PCR. The sample consists of 2 million to 2.5 million clones, around 92% of them appearing once. J gave up 1 base and V 1 base, and 4 bases lay outside the gene matches. CDR1 is SGHRS, CDR2 YFSETQ, per germline. This CDR3 spans 15 amino acids. This receptor was obtained from a man aged 18 to 29 in good health. Some clones in this sample may be carry-over from other donors' samples. This rearrangement joins TRBV5-1 to TRBJ1-2; 7 bases agree with TRBD1. Sequences were obtained from naive CD4+ T cells from PBMCs. Subset reported: CD45RA+ positively selected. DNA of the CDR3: TGCGCCAGCAGCTTGACGACAGGGCTTAACTATGGCTACACCTTC. Protein product: CASSLTTGLNYGYTF.